The rows below give T cell receptor beta chains drawn from one sample of a study of blood T cell repertoires in COVID-19. TCRdb keeps only in-frame clones here, not all; method: immunoSEQ multiplex PCR. This table has 350,000 to 550,000 clones, approximately 92% appearing once. The sample was PBMCs or T cells enriched from blood (not recorded which). The receptors stem from a man in his thirties or forties who had recovered from COVID-19. Each CDR3 is given with its conserved first and last residue. The order of the fields is CDR3 DNA, CDR3 protein, D gene, clone size, CDR3 length, J gene, V gene. A D gene is named only where the DNA matches it firmly. Not every row has a clone size; where given, it reads once, few, many or a size class.

CDR3nt: TGTGCCAGCAGCACCCGGACAGGGGGAGGCAACGAGCAGTACTTC
CDR3aa: CASSTRTGGGNEQYF
d_gene: TRBD1
abundance: NA
len: 15
j_gene: TRBJ2-7
v_gene: TRBV27

CDR3nt: TGCAGCGTGGGGCAGGGGTATAATGAGCAGTTCTTC
CDR3aa: CSVGQGYNEQFF
d_gene: NA
abundance: NA
len: 12
j_gene: TRBJ2-1
v_gene: TRBV29-1

CDR3nt: TGCGCCAGCAGCTCCACCCCGCCTAGCGGGGGGACCGGGGAGCTGTTTTTT
CDR3aa: CASSSTPPSGGTGELFF
d_gene: TRBD2
abundance: NA
len: 17
j_gene: TRBJ2-2
v_gene: TRBV5-1

CDR3nt: TGTGCCAGCAGTCTTGGGGGGAAAGGAAACACCATATATTTT
CDR3aa: CASSLGGKGNTIYF
d_gene: NA
abundance: NA
len: 14
j_gene: TRBJ1-3
v_gene: TRBV2

CDR3nt: TGTGCCAGCAGTCCCCGACAGGGTGAGAACAATGAGCAGTTCTTC
CDR3aa: CASSPRQGENNEQFF
d_gene: TRBD1
abundance: NA
len: 15
j_gene: TRBJ2-1
v_gene: TRBV27

CDR3nt: TGTGCCAGCGCGGAAGAAGAGACCCAGTACTTC
CDR3aa: CASAEEETQYF
d_gene: NA
abundance: NA
len: 11
j_gene: TRBJ2-5
v_gene: TRBV2

CDR3nt: TGTGCCAGCAGCCTCTACCGGGACAGGGGATCGGACACTGAAGCTTTCTTT
CDR3aa: CASSLYRDRGSDTEAFF
d_gene: TRBD1
abundance: NA
len: 17
j_gene: TRBJ1-1
v_gene: TRBV11-2

CDR3nt: TGTGCCAGCAGTTTGTGGGGGCGGGAGACCCAGTACTTC
CDR3aa: CASSLWGRETQYF
d_gene: NA
abundance: NA
len: 13
j_gene: TRBJ2-5
v_gene: TRBV12-3/TRBV12-4

CDR3nt: TGTGCCAGTAGTATCGGTCTAGAGGTGGGAGAGACCCAGTACTTC
CDR3aa: CASSIGLEVGETQYF
d_gene: NA
abundance: NA
len: 15
j_gene: TRBJ2-5
v_gene: TRBV19

CDR3nt: TGTGCCAGCAGGACGTTCGTAGGGGGTCAAGGCACCGGGGAGCTGTTTTTT
CDR3aa: CASRTFVGGQGTGELFF
d_gene: NA
abundance: NA
len: 17
j_gene: TRBJ2-2
v_gene: TRBV7-9

CDR3nt: TGTGCCAGCAGCGGACGACTAGCGGGAGGCGGTGAGCAGTTCTTC
CDR3aa: CASSGRLAGGGEQFF
d_gene: TRBD2
abundance: few
len: 15
j_gene: TRBJ2-1
v_gene: TRBV3-1/TRBV3-2

CDR3nt: TGTGCCAGCAGCCAATTTATCGGCAATCAGCCCCAGCATTTT
CDR3aa: CASSQFIGNQPQHF
d_gene: NA
abundance: NA
len: 14
j_gene: TRBJ1-5
v_gene: TRBV3-1/TRBV3-2

CDR3nt: TGTGCCAGCAACAAACAGGGGGCGGTCATGAACACTGAAGCTTTCTTT
CDR3aa: CASNKQGAVMNTEAFF
d_gene: TRBD1
abundance: NA
len: 16
j_gene: TRBJ1-1
v_gene: TRBV7-9

CDR3nt: TGTGCCAGCAGGACCCCGGGAGGTGGGGAGACCCAGTACTTC
CDR3aa: CASRTPGGGETQYF
d_gene: TRBD2
abundance: NA
len: 14
j_gene: TRBJ2-5
v_gene: TRBV28

CDR3nt: TGTGCCAGCAGAAGAGCGGCGGGAGCAGATACGCAGTATTTT
CDR3aa: CASRRAAGADTQYF
d_gene: TRBD2
abundance: NA
len: 14
j_gene: TRBJ2-3
v_gene: TRBV7-2

CDR3nt: TGTGCCACCAGCAATAGCTTTCCTTCGGAGCAGTACTTC
CDR3aa: CATSNSFPSEQYF
d_gene: NA
abundance: NA
len: 13
j_gene: TRBJ2-7
v_gene: TRBV15

CDR3nt: TGTGCCAGCAAACCAACTGATCAGCCCCAGCATTTT
CDR3aa: CASKPTDQPQHF
d_gene: NA
abundance: NA
len: 12
j_gene: TRBJ1-5
v_gene: TRBV6-4

CDR3nt: TGTGCCAGCAGCTTGTCCAGGGGGAACGAGCAGTACTTC
CDR3aa: CASSLSRGNEQYF
d_gene: TRBD1
abundance: NA
len: 13
j_gene: TRBJ2-7
v_gene: TRBV7-2

CDR3nt: TGTGCCAGCGCGGAGGGGGGGGTCTACGAGCAGTACTTC
CDR3aa: CASAEGGVYEQYF
d_gene: NA
abundance: NA
len: 13
j_gene: TRBJ2-7
v_gene: TRBV6-5

CDR3nt: TGTGCCAGCAGTGAAGCGAGGACGGGAGGGTCCCGAACCCGCACAGATACGCAGTATTTT
CDR3aa: CASSEARTGGSRTRTDTQYF
d_gene: TRBD2
abundance: NA
len: 20
j_gene: TRBJ2-3
v_gene: TRBV2

CDR3nt: TGTGCCAGCAGCCCCAGGGGAATCAGTGGCTACACCTTC
CDR3aa: CASSPRGISGYTF
d_gene: NA
abundance: NA
len: 13
j_gene: TRBJ1-2
v_gene: TRBV3-1/TRBV3-2

CDR3nt: TGTGCCAGCCGAGCGAGTGGGTCCCCTAATGAAAAACTGTTTTTT
CDR3aa: CASRASGSPNEKLFF
d_gene: NA
abundance: NA
len: 15
j_gene: TRBJ1-4
v_gene: TRBV27

CDR3nt: TGTGCCAGCAGCTCCCGACTAGTTGGTAATGAGCAGTTCTTC
CDR3aa: CASSSRLVGNEQFF
d_gene: NA
abundance: NA
len: 14
j_gene: TRBJ2-1
v_gene: TRBV28

CDR3nt: TGCGCCAGCAGCTTGGCCGGGTCTAGCGGTCTTAGCTCCTACGAGCAGTACTTC
CDR3aa: CASSLAGSSGLSSYEQYF
d_gene: TRBD2
abundance: NA
len: 18
j_gene: TRBJ2-7
v_gene: TRBV5-1

CDR3nt: TGTGCCAGCAGCGCCCTTCAGGGGTCTGCCTACGAGCAGTACTTC
CDR3aa: CASSALQGSAYEQYF
d_gene: NA
abundance: NA
len: 15
j_gene: TRBJ2-7
v_gene: TRBV7-8

CDR3nt: TGTGCCAGCAGCCCAGTAGCGGGAGGTACCGGGGAGCTGTTTTTT
CDR3aa: CASSPVAGGTGELFF
d_gene: TRBD2
abundance: NA
len: 15
j_gene: TRBJ2-2
v_gene: TRBV7-6

CDR3nt: TGTGCCAGTAGCCAGAGACTAGCGGGGAGCTACGAGCAGTACTTC
CDR3aa: CASSQRLAGSYEQYF
d_gene: TRBD2
abundance: once
len: 15
j_gene: TRBJ2-7
v_gene: TRBV19

CDR3nt: TGTGCCAGCAGTTCTACCGGACAGGGGGTAGAGACCCAGTACTTC
CDR3aa: CASSSTGQGVETQYF
d_gene: TRBD1
abundance: NA
len: 15
j_gene: TRBJ2-5
v_gene: TRBV6-5

CDR3nt: TGTGCCAGCAGAGGTGGTCGGGGGGACACCGGGGAGCTGTTTTTT
CDR3aa: CASRGGRGDTGELFF
d_gene: TRBD2
abundance: NA
len: 15
j_gene: TRBJ2-2
v_gene: TRBV7-3

CDR3nt: TGCGCCAGCAGCTTGGCGGGGGGTTCACCCCTCCACTTT
CDR3aa: CASSLAGGSPLHF
d_gene: NA
abundance: NA
len: 13
j_gene: TRBJ1-6
v_gene: TRBV5-1

CDR3nt: TGTGCCAGCAGCCTGGGGCGGGAAGGGCAGTTCTTC
CDR3aa: CASSLGREGQFF
d_gene: NA
abundance: once
len: 12
j_gene: TRBJ2-1
v_gene: TRBV7-2

CDR3nt: TGTGCCAGCAGCTTAAACAGGGGACCGAATCAGCCCCAGCATTTT
CDR3aa: CASSLNRGPNQPQHF
d_gene: TRBD1
abundance: NA
len: 15
j_gene: TRBJ1-5
v_gene: TRBV7-9

CDR3nt: TGTGCCAGCAGTTTCTCCAGGGAGACCCAGTACTTC
CDR3aa: CASSFSRETQYF
d_gene: NA
abundance: NA
len: 12
j_gene: TRBJ2-5
v_gene: TRBV28

CDR3nt: TGCGCCAGCAGTGACGGGACAGGGAGGCCAGATACGCAGTATTTT
CDR3aa: CASSDGTGRPDTQYF
d_gene: TRBD1
abundance: NA
len: 15
j_gene: TRBJ2-3
v_gene: TRBV10-1

CDR3nt: TGTGCCAGCAGCAAATCTAGCGGTTCTAGCACAGATACGCAGTATTTT
CDR3aa: CASSKSSGSSTDTQYF
d_gene: TRBD2
abundance: NA
len: 16
j_gene: TRBJ2-3
v_gene: TRBV28

CDR3nt: TGTGCCAGCAGCTTGACGGGGGGCTACACCTTC
CDR3aa: CASSLTGGYTF
d_gene: NA
abundance: NA
len: 11
j_gene: TRBJ1-2
v_gene: TRBV5-6

CDR3nt: TGTGCCAGTAGTAGGCAGGGGATATCCTACGAGCAGTACTTC
CDR3aa: CASSRQGISYEQYF
d_gene: NA
abundance: NA
len: 14
j_gene: TRBJ2-7
v_gene: TRBV19

CDR3nt: TGTGCCAGCAGCCAAGCTTGGGGAGAAGGCTACACCTTC
CDR3aa: CASSQAWGEGYTF
d_gene: NA
abundance: NA
len: 13
j_gene: TRBJ1-2
v_gene: TRBV3-1/TRBV3-2

CDR3nt: TGTGCCAGTAACAACCGGGACAGTTATAATTCACCCCTCCACTTT
CDR3aa: CASNNRDSYNSPLHF
d_gene: TRBD1
abundance: once
len: 15
j_gene: TRBJ1-6
v_gene: TRBV19

CDR3nt: TGTGCCAGCAGTTACTCACCGGGGGGCAAACTCTACGAGCAGTACTTC
CDR3aa: CASSYSPGGKLYEQYF
d_gene: NA
abundance: NA
len: 16
j_gene: TRBJ2-7
v_gene: TRBV6-5

CDR3nt: TGTGCCAGCAGTTTAGGGCAGGGGAACGGCTACACCTTC
CDR3aa: CASSLGQGNGYTF
d_gene: NA
abundance: NA
len: 13
j_gene: TRBJ1-2
v_gene: TRBV27

CDR3nt: TGTGCCAGCAGCATGGTAGCGGGAGGTTTGTACGAGCAGTACTTC
CDR3aa: CASSMVAGGLYEQYF
d_gene: TRBD2
abundance: once
len: 15
j_gene: TRBJ2-7
v_gene: TRBV28

CDR3nt: TGTGCCAGCTCCATGGAGGACACCATATATTTT
CDR3aa: CASSMEDTIYF
d_gene: NA
abundance: NA
len: 11
j_gene: TRBJ1-3
v_gene: TRBV18

CDR3nt: TGCGCCAGCAGATTTGAGGGGAGCGGGGAGCAGTTCTTC
CDR3aa: CASRFEGSGEQFF
d_gene: NA
abundance: NA
len: 13
j_gene: TRBJ2-1
v_gene: TRBV5-1

CDR3nt: TGTGCCAGCAGCCAAGACGGAGCGGGAACCTACAATGAGCAGTTCTTC
CDR3aa: CASSQDGAGTYNEQFF
d_gene: TRBD2
abundance: NA
len: 16
j_gene: TRBJ2-1
v_gene: TRBV4-2

CDR3nt: TGTGCCAGCAGTTTACTGGGACAGGGGGCCGACGAGCAGTACTTC
CDR3aa: CASSLLGQGADEQYF
d_gene: TRBD1
abundance: NA
len: 15
j_gene: TRBJ2-7
v_gene: TRBV27